This paragraph reports one TCR beta chain. Its antigen is not identified. The CDR3 runs to 12 residues. CDR1 GTSNPN and CDR2 SVGIG come from the germline V gene (reference sequence). With 1 base removed from V and 3 bases from J, the gap between germline ends came to 7 bases. This sample was taken from a study of cytomegalovirus exposure and HLA in healthy donors. Overall study context: Among 150 million to 200 million T cells, an earlier analysis found 120 million or so unique TCR beta sequences.

Broader study findings: In a later analysis, HLA-associated TCR beta chains were more clonally expanded than equally common others. With further analysis later on, most CMV-associated TCR beta chains appeared HLA-restricted. Immune exposure was documented only through CMV serostatus.

The PCR employed 60 Vbeta primers together with 13 Jbeta primers. Sequencing used immunoSEQ multiplex PCR; TCRdb keeps in-frame clones, though not all of them. The table lists some 150,000 clones, roughly 80% of them singletons. The sample taken for sequencing was PBMCs. This chain joins TRBV30 and TRBJ2-7; D might be TRBD2 (5 bases). This sequence originates from a woman aged 25 to 39 in good health and CMV-seropositive. CDR3 DNA: TGTGCCTGGAGTGAACGGGACTACGAGCAGTACTTC. The encoded protein is CAWSERDYEQYF.